The 15 T cell receptor beta chains presented below share a single source sample, sequenced in a study of identical twins. Each CDR3 protein gets one entry after TCRdb re-called the 5' RACE reads with MiXCR. The table records about 1.7 million distinct CDR3 sequences, roughly a third of them present only once. Sequencing input: cord blood. The receptors derive from a newborn girl in good health.

The rearrangement uses TRBV12-3 or TRBV12-4 and TRBJ1-4; 7 bases are a match to TRBD1. The CDR3 contains 15 residues. V was pared by 2 bases and J by 3 bases, with 3 bases of the junction left unmatched. Here the CDR3 DNA reads TGTGCCAGCAGTTTATGGACAGGCCCTAATGAAAAACTGTTTTTT. Its protein is CASSLWTGPNEKLFF.

This sequence joins TRBV20-1 and TRBJ2-1; TRBD2 agrees at 7 bases. CDR3 length equals 13 residues. J was trimmed by 8 bases and V by 0 bases; bases with no gene match: 4. Germline V gene data show CDR1 as DFQATT and CDR2 as SNEGSKA (reference sequence). The chain's CDR3 is CSARDGRYDEQFF. The CDR3 DNA follows: TGCAGTGCTAGAGACGGGAGGTACGATGAGCAGTTCTTC.

The genes are TRBV10-3 and TRBJ1-1; TRBD1 matches 8 bases. There are 14 residues in the CDR3. Germline V gene lookup returns CDR1 ENHRY and CDR2 SYGVKD. J lost 5 bases, V lost 7 bases, and 9 bases had no gene match. The CDR3 reads CAIMTDREETEAFF. The CDR3 DNA reads as TGTGCCATCATGACGGACAGGGAGGAAACTGAAGCTTTCTTT.

This clonotype was seen a handful of times. This sequence joins TRBV12-3 or TRBV12-4 and TRBJ1-1; 11 positions match TRBD1. The J segment lost 2 bases and the V segment lost 3 bases, leaving 8 bases of the junction unmatched. The CDR3 loop spans 17 amino acids. CDR3 region: CASSFGTGGPRNTEAFF. CDR3 DNA sequence: TGTGCCAGCAGTTTTGGGACAGGGGGACCCAGAAACACTGAAGCTTTCTTT.

The rearrangement uses TRBV6-6 and TRBJ2-1; 7 bases are a match to TRBD2. The junction had 9 bases not matched to a gene; V was cut back by 5 bases and J by 5 bases. Germline V gene data show CDR1 as MNHNY and CDR2 as SVGAGI (reference sequence). The CDR3 covers 15 residues. Written as DNA, the CDR3 is TGTGCCAGCAGTGCTGGGGGGGGGTTGGACAATGAGCAGTTCTTC. This sequence encodes CASSAGGGLDNEQFF.

This clonotype was recorded a few times. The CDR3 coding sequence is TGTGCCAGCGGGTTCTACGAAAACTATGGCTACACCTTC. Its protein is CASGFYENYGYTF. This chain joins TRBV27 and TRBJ1-2; D gene uncertain. V lost 8 bases to trimming and J lost 2 bases, with 12 bases between them. The CDR3 runs 13 residues. Germline lookup yields CDR1 MNHEY and CDR2 SMNVEV (reference sequence).

As concerns this clonotype: A read error may account for a junction end that differs from germline. J is TRBJ2-4 and V is TRBV9; tentative D call: TRBD1 (6 bases). Gene TRBJ2-7 matches the end of the DNA better, so the J call may be wrong. CDR3 length: 14 amino acids. The germline V gene encodes CDR1 SGDLS and CDR2 YYNGEE. The chain's CDR3 is CASSYGQSSCEQYF. The CDR3 DNA follows: TGTGCCAGCAGCTACGGACAGAGCTCCTGCGAGCAGTACTTC.

Of note for this clonotype: The junction shows a germline mismatch at one end, possibly a read error. The chain is built from TRBV5-1 and TRBJ2-1; 14 nucleotides match TRBD2. Germline values: CDR1 SGHRS, CDR2 YFSETQ. This CDR3 spans 19 amino acids. The CDR3: CASSFAGTSGSGSYKEQFF. CDR3 coding DNA: TGCGCCAGCAGCTTTGCCGGGACTAGCGGGAGTGGGTCCTACAAAGAGCAGTTCTTC.

This clonotype was observed a handful of times. The chain has TRBV7-9 and TRBJ2-3, with TRBD2 identical over 7 bases. The CDR3 has 18 residues. V lost 1 base, J lost 0 bases, and 10 bases stayed unmatched. CDR1 SEHNR and CDR2 FQNEAQ come from the germline V gene (reference sequence). The CDR3 reads CASSLVAGVAPSTDTQYF. In DNA, the CDR3 is TGTGCCAGCAGCTTAGTGGCGGGAGTAGCCCCAAGCACAGATACGCAGTATTTT.

The chain uses TRBV20-1 and TRBJ2-4; D possibly corresponds to TRBD1 (6 bases). V was cut by 0 bases and J by 4 bases, with 22 bases left in between. Germline CDR1 reads DFQATT; CDR2 reads SNEGSKA (reference sequence). This CDR3 is 18 amino acids long. DNA for the CDR3: TGCAGTGCTAGAGAAGGGAAAGGGAAGACAGGTCGGAAAAACATTCAGTACTTC. Its translation: CSAREGKGKTGRKNIQYF.

About this clonotype: A much larger clone is a single base away; this may be a read error. This rearrangement joins TRBV20-1 to TRBJ2-1, with D possibly matching TRBD2 (6 bases). Germline CDR1 reads DFQATT; CDR2 reads SNEGSKA (reference sequence). Trimming left V 0 bases short and J 11 bases short, with 11 bases between. This CDR3 region has 12 residues. The CDR3, as DNA: TGCAGTGCTAGAGATGGGACTTGCCAGCAGTTCTTC. This sequence encodes CSARDGTCQQFF.

The J gene is TRBJ1-1, the V gene TRBV20-1; D remains unclear. Trimming left V 2 bases short and J 5 bases short, with 15 bases between. CDR3 length equals 14 residues. CDR1 and CDR2 from the germline V gene are DFQATT and SNEGSKA (reference sequence). The CDR3 spells CSARPGPNPTEAFF. As DNA, the CDR3 is TGCAGTGCTAGACCTGGACCCAACCCGACTGAAGCTTTCTTT.

As concerns this clonotype: One end of the junction varies from germline; a read error may be responsible. The gene calls are TRBV12-3 or TRBV12-4 and TRBJ2-3; perhaps TRBD1 as D (5 bases). The CDR3 has 14 amino acids. The CDR3 region is CASSHGWGTDTRYF. CDR3 sequence (DNA): TGTGCCAGCAGTCACGGATGGGGCACAGATACGCGGTATTTT.

In this sample, this clonotype turned up a few times. The chain is built from TRBV3-1 and TRBJ2-1, with 7 bases lining up with TRBD2. Germline lookup yields CDR1 LGHDT and CDR2 YNNKEL (reference sequence). V gave up 1 base and J gave up 11 bases; unmatched junction bases: 8. CDR3 size: 14 residues. Here the CDR3 reads CASSQAGGERKQFF. As DNA, the CDR3 is TGTGCCAGCAGCCAAGCGGGGGGAGAAAGGAAGCAGTTCTTC.

This clonotype was picked up a small number of times. V usage is TRBV3-1 and J usage is TRBJ2-3, with 9 bases lining up with TRBD2. Trimming at V came to 1 base and at J to 2 bases, leaving 4 bases not matched to a gene. Germline loops: CDR1 LGHDT, CDR2 YNNKEL (reference sequence). The CDR3 length is 16 residues. CDR3 DNA sequence: TGTGCCAGCAGCCAAGTAGCGGGAGCGGACACAGATACGCAGTATTTT. Translation gives CASSQVAGADTDTQYF.